These T cell receptor beta chains were read from a single sample in a study of T cells in tuberculosis. Produced via immunoSEQ multiplex PCR; TCRdb's table is partial and in-frame only. The data hold 20,000 to 25,000 clones, with more than 80% observed a single time. The sequenced sample was PBMCs. The receptors shown here come from a donor aged 5 to 30 with latent tuberculosis or without tuberculosis infection. Some clones in this sample may be carry-over from other donors' samples. CDR3s include the opening cysteine and the closing phenylalanine or tryptophan. The D gene is left open where the match is weak. Clone size appears in some rows only: once, few, many, or a class for an expanded clone.

j_gene	abundance	d_gene	v_gene	CDR3nt	CDR3aa
TRBJ2-1	.	TRBD2	TRBV6-4	TGTGCCAGCAGTGACGGACTAGACTACAATGAGCAGTTCTTC	CASSDGLDYNEQFF
TRBJ2-7	.	.	TRBV28	TGTGCCACCACAGGGTCCTACGAGCAGTACTTC	CATTGSYEQYF
TRBJ1-3	.	.	TRBV5-8	TGTGCCAGCAGTCCGACACCGGCCTACACTGGAAACACCATATATTTT	CASSPTPAYTGNTIYF
TRBJ2-1	.	.	TRBV10-1	TGCGCCAGCAGTCGGGACTTAAGTATCCATGAGCAGTTCTTC	CASSRDLSIHEQFF
TRBJ1-4	.	TRBD1	TRBV15	TGTGCCACCAGTCGGACAGGGGGCTCGGGGGATGAAAAACTGTTTTTT	CATSRTGGSGDEKLFF
TRBJ2-4	.	.	TRBV9	TGTGCCAGCAACGAGGGGGAGAAAAACATTCAGTACTTC	CASNEGEKNIQYF
TRBJ1-4	.	.	TRBV4-3	TGCGCCAGCAGCCAAGCCCCAGGGATGAATGAAAAACTGTTTTTT	CASSQAPGMNEKLFF
TRBJ2-1	.	.	TRBV5-1	TGCGCCAGCAGCTTGGGGAGCGGTTACAATGAGCAGTTCTTC	CASSLGSGYNEQFF
TRBJ2-7	.	TRBD1	TRBV11-2	TGTGCCAGCAGCTCCCCTGCGACAGGGGGGGGCTACGAGCAGTACTTC	CASSSPATGGGYEQYF
TRBJ2-7	.	TRBD1	TRBV5-8	TGTGCCAGCAGCTTTCGGACAGGGGGCTACGAGCAGTACTTC	CASSFRTGGYEQYF
TRBJ2-1	.	.	TRBV18	TGTGCCAGCTCACCACCCGCGGGATTACGCGATGAGCAGTTCTTC	CASSPPAGLRDEQFF
TRBJ1-4	.	.	TRBV14	TGTGCCAGCAGCCTCGGGACACCTAATGAAAAACTGTTTTTT	CASSLGTPNEKLFF
TRBJ2-7	.	.	TRBV6-1	TGTGCCAGCAGTGAAGGCCTACGGCAGTACTTC	CASSEGLRQYF
TRBJ1-1	.	.	TRBV25-1	TGTGCCAGCAGTGGTAGGGGGGGGATGAACACTGAAGCTTTCTTT	CASSGRGGMNTEAFF
TRBJ2-3	once	.	TRBV18	TGTGCCAGCTCACAATCCGCAGATACGCAGTATTTT	CASSQSADTQYF
TRBJ1-2	.	.	TRBV15	TGTGCCACCAGCAGAGGACAGGAGGTAGAATATGGCTACACCTTC	CATSRGQEVEYGYTF
TRBJ1-5	.	TRBD1	TRBV5-1	TGCGCCAGCAGTCTTTCCCCAACGACAGGGGCGGATCAGCCCCAGCATTTT	CASSLSPTTGADQPQHF
TRBJ1-1	.	.	TRBV6-1	TGTGCCAGCAGTCCACTGACAGGGAACACTGAAGCTTTCTTT	CASSPLTGNTEAFF
TRBJ1-1	.	TRBD1	TRBV5-1	TGCGCCAGCAGCTTGGCCGAGGGGGCAGTCACTGAAGCTTTCTTT	CASSLAEGAVTEAFF
TRBJ1-1	.	.	TRBV7-2	TGTGCCAGCAGCTTAGAGCCGAACACTGAAGCTTTCTTT	CASSLEPNTEAFF
TRBJ2-2	.	TRBD1	TRBV29-1	TGCAGCGGGGACAGGAACACCGGGGAGCTGTTTTTT	CSGDRNTGELFF
TRBJ1-2	.	.	TRBV19	TGTGCCAGTAGTACGGGGAACAGCTATGGCTACACCTTC	CASSTGNSYGYTF
TRBJ1-2	.	.	TRBV5-6	TGTGCCAGCAGCTTAGGTCGAGTCCTAGGATATGGCTACACCTTC	CASSLGRVLGYGYTF
TRBJ2-3	.	TRBD2	TRBV6-4	TGTGCCAGCAGTGTTAGCGGGAGAGATACGCAGTATTTT	CASSVSGRDTQYF
TRBJ2-1	.	TRBD1	TRBV7-9	TGTGCCACACTGGAGCCTGGACAGGTGATGGGGCAGTTCTTC	CATLEPGQVMGQFF
TRBJ2-5	.	.	TRBV10-3	TGTGCCATCCGTACCCAGTACTTC	CAIRTQYF
TRBJ2-7	.	TRBD1	TRBV29-1	TGCAGCGGACTGGACAGGGCAAACGGCTACGAGCAGTACTTC	CSGLDRANGYEQYF
TRBJ1-2	.	.	TRBV28	TGTGCCAGCAGTTCTAAAAGACAACGCCTAGGCTACACCTTC	CASSSKRQRLGYTF
TRBJ2-5	.	TRBD2	TRBV11-3	TGTGCCAGCAGCCCCGGACTAGCGGGATATGAGACCCAGTACTTC	CASSPGLAGYETQYF
TRBJ1-6	.	.	TRBV11-2	TGTGCCAGCAGCTTAAGCCCGGACTTATCCTTGAGTTCACCCCTCCACTTT	CASSLSPDLSLSSPLHF
TRBJ2-7	.	TRBD2	TRBV19	TGTGCCAGTAGTCTAAGACTAGCGGAAAACTCCTACGAGCAGTACTTC	CASSLRLAENSYEQYF
TRBJ1-1	.	TRBD1	TRBV2	TGTGCCAGCAGTCGGGATATGACAGGGCTGGGCACTGAAGCTTTCTTT	CASSRDMTGLGTEAFF
TRBJ2-4	.	.	TRBV7-6	TGTGCCAGCAGCCCTGAGGAGGGTAATAACATTCAGTACTTC	CASSPEEGNNIQYF
TRBJ1-1	.	TRBD1	TRBV30	TGTGCCTGGGGGACAGGATTAAGGGGAACTGAAGCTTTCTTT	CAWGTGLRGTEAFF
TRBJ2-7	.	.	TRBV19	TGTGCCAGTAGTCACCAGGGATCTAATCAGAAGCAGTACTTC	CASSHQGSNQKQYF
TRBJ1-1	once	.	TRBV9	TGTGCCAGCCACCGGGGCACTGAAGCTTTCTTT	CASHRGTEAFF
TRBJ2-7	once	TRBD1	TRBV4-1	TGCGCCAGCAGCCAAGAAAAGACAGGGGGGGGTGAGCAGTACTTC	CASSQEKTGGGEQYF
TRBJ1-1	.	.	TRBV20-1	TGCAGTGCCCTCGAGGACACTGAAGCTTTCTTT	CSALEDTEAFF
TRBJ2-7	.	TRBD1	TRBV5-1	TGCGCCAGCAGCCTGGGACAGCACTACGAGCAGTACTTC	CASSLGQHYEQYF
TRBJ2-3	.	TRBD2	TRBV19	TGTGCCAGTAGTGTGACTAGCGGTATTCTGGATACGCAGTATTTT	CASSVTSGILDTQYF
TRBJ2-1	.	.	TRBV5-1	TGCGCCAGCAGCCACCGGGACACAAATGGCCTGAATGAGCAGTTCTTC	CASSHRDTNGLNEQFF